Listed below are T cell receptor beta chains from one sample, sequenced in a study of graft-versus-host responses after intestinal transplantation. Only in-frame clones appear in the TCRdb table, and some are missing; sequencing was by immunoSEQ multiplex PCR. The profile covers 30,000 to 50,000 clones, with about 95% appearing a single time and 0.2% to 0.25% taken by the ten largest. Their cognate antigens are unknown. The sample was unstimulated CD8+ T cells sorted from spleen or lymph node cells, taken before transplant. The receptor set was obtained from a human donor who was the organ donor for an intestinal transplant. The CDR3 runs from the conserved cysteine through the conserved F or W. D genes are given only for firm matches. Some rows mark clone size as missing; the rest say once, few, many or name a class of expanded clone.

v_gene,d_gene,abundance,j_gene,CDR3aa,CDR3nt
TRBV19,.,.,TRBJ2-2,CASIMENTGELFF,TGTGCCTCTATTATGGAGAACACCGGGGAGCTGTTTTTT
TRBV5-6,.,.,TRBJ2-5,CASSFDGPREETQYF,TGTGCCAGCAGCTTCGATGGACCGAGGGAAGAGACCCAGTACTTC
TRBV7-6,TRBD2,.,TRBJ2-2,CASSLSAGGHGELFF,TGTGCCAGCAGCTTATCAGCGGGGGGGCACGGGGAGCTGTTTTTT
TRBV4-3,.,.,TRBJ2-7,CASSQEGAPTYEQYF,TGCGCCAGCAGCCAAGAAGGAGCTCCGACCTACGAGCAGTACTTC
TRBV5-1,.,.,TRBJ1-1,CASTYRGAGTEAFF,TGCGCCAGCACATACCGGGGGGCCGGGACTGAAGCTTTCTTT
TRBV10-1,.,.,TRBJ2-1,CASSETAGNNEQFF,TGCGCCAGCAGTGAAACGGCGGGGAACAATGAGCAGTTCTTC
TRBV27,TRBD2,once,TRBJ2-1,CASSALAGTSNEQFF,TGTGCCAGCAGCGCCCTAGCGGGGACGTCCAATGAGCAGTTCTTC
TRBV9,TRBD2,once,TRBJ2-3,CASSVEAGGADTQYF,TGTGCCAGCAGCGTAGAAGCGGGGGGGGCAGATACGCAGTATTTT
TRBV10-1,TRBD1,.,TRBJ2-1,CASSADRVYNEQFF,TGCGCCAGCAGTGCCGACAGGGTATACAATGAGCAGTTCTTC
TRBV28,TRBD2,.,TRBJ2-2,CASSPLIAGGHHLFF,TGTGCCAGCAGTCCTCTAATAGCGGGGGGGCACCACCTGTTTTTT
TRBV7-8,.,once,TRBJ1-4,CASSLLAGWSEKLFF,TGTGCCAGCAGCTTATTGGCTGGATGGTCCGAAAAACTGTTTTTT
TRBV15,.,.,TRBJ1-2,CATSSLEEYYGYTF,TGTGCCACCAGCTCCCTAGAGGAGTACTATGGCTACACCTTC
TRBV19,.,.,TRBJ1-1,CASRDFSEAFF,TGTGCCAGTAGGGACTTTTCTGAAGCTTTCTTT
TRBV4-3,.,.,TRBJ2-1,CASSQGWSSYNEQFF,TGCGCCAGCAGCCAAGGATGGAGCTCCTACAATGAGCAGTTCTTC
TRBV4-3,TRBD2,.,TRBJ2-7,CASSPLAGGYEQYF,TGCGCCAGCAGCCCCCTAGCGGGGGGCTACGAGCAGTACTTC
TRBV28,TRBD1,.,TRBJ1-2,CASSSPWTGGFYGYTF,TGTGCCAGCAGTTCCCCATGGACAGGGGGTTTTTATGGCTACACCTTC
TRBV13,.,.,TRBJ1-1,CASSLGVSSGTEAFF,TGTGCCAGCAGCTTAGGGGTAAGCAGTGGAACTGAAGCTTTCTTT
TRBV9,.,.,TRBJ2-1,CASSSSSVRINEQFF,TGTGCCAGCAGCTCCAGTTCGGTAAGGATCAATGAGCAGTTCTTC
TRBV10-3,.,.,TRBJ2-3,CAISGGGRSDTQYF,TGTGCCATCAGTGGGGGGGGGCGCTCAGATACGCAGTATTTT
TRBV15,TRBD1,.,TRBJ2-7,CATSREPTGGKEQYF,TGTGCCACCAGCAGAGAACCTACAGGGGGGAAAGAGCAGTACTTC
TRBV9,.,.,TRBJ2-2,CASSPGTVNTGELFF,TGTGCCAGCAGCCCCGGGACTGTGAACACCGGGGAGCTGTTTTTT
TRBV4-3,.,few,TRBJ2-7,CASSEYRSSYEQYF,TGCGCCAGCAGCGAGTACAGAAGCTCCTACGAGCAGTACTTC
TRBV5-4,.,.,TRBJ2-3,CAIPRSPEEGTDTQYF,TGTGCCATCCCTAGAAGCCCAGAAGAAGGCACAGATACGCAGTATTTT
TRBV5-1,TRBD1,.,TRBJ1-3,CASSLHGQGVEVSGNTIYF,TGCGCCAGCAGCTTGCACGGACAGGGCGTTGAAGTCTCTGGAAACACCATATATTTT
TRBV6-1,TRBD2,.,TRBJ2-3,CASSDTVAGGRGRTDTQYF,TGTGCCAGCAGTGACACTGTTGCGGGGGGGCGAGGGAGGACAGATACGCAGTATTTT
TRBV6-4,TRBD1,.,TRBJ1-5,CASTFGQGFPQVADQPQHF,TGTGCCAGCACCTTCGGACAGGGATTTCCACAAGTAGCCGATCAGCCCCAGCATTTT
TRBV2,.,once,TRBJ2-7,CASSEARLGSYEQYF,TGTGCCAGCAGTGAAGCGCGCCTGGGATCCTACGAGCAGTACTTC
TRBV19,TRBD1,.,TRBJ2-7,CASSSRQGSYEQYF,TGTGCCAGTAGTAGCCGACAGGGCTCCTACGAGCAGTACTTC
TRBV27,.,once,TRBJ1-5,CASSLRVSGQPQHF,TGTGCCAGCAGTTTGAGAGTATCGGGTCAGCCCCAGCATTTT
TRBV19,TRBD1,once,TRBJ2-1,CASSPGQVTYNEQFF,TGTGCCAGTAGTCCGGGACAGGTGACCTACAATGAGCAGTTCTTC
TRBV4-1,TRBD2,.,TRBJ2-1,CASSLSGTSDYNEQFF,TGCGCCAGCAGCCTAAGCGGGACCAGCGACTACAATGAGCAGTTCTTC
TRBV4-3,TRBD2,.,TRBJ2-3,CASSQDLTSVLDTQYF,TGCGCCAGCAGCCAAGATCTAACTAGCGTCCTAGATACGCAGTATTTT
TRBV2,.,.,TRBJ2-6,CASSDVTGFTLHPGANVLTF,TGTGCCAGCAGTGACGTGACAGGCTTTACCCTCCACCCTGGGGCCAACGTCCTGACTTTC
TRBV5-4,TRBD2,.,TRBJ2-1,CASSLLAGGPVGEQFF,TGTGCCAGCAGCTTGCTAGCGGGGGGGCCTGTGGGTGAGCAGTTCTTC
TRBV7-7,TRBD1,.,TRBJ2-5,CASSFSDRGGETQYF,TGTGCTAGCAGCTTCTCGGACAGGGGTGGCGAGACCCAGTACTTC
TRBV29-1,.,.,TRBJ1-2,CSVEETETYGYTF,TGCAGCGTTGAAGAAACGGAGACCTATGGCTACACCTTC
TRBV2,TRBD1,.,TRBJ1-5,CASSEEGQGINQPQHF,TGTGCCAGCAGTGAGGAGGGACAGGGAATCAATCAGCCCCAGCATTTT
TRBV4-3,.,.,TRBJ1-1,CASSQDPRGLKGTEAFF,TGCGCCAGCAGCCAAGATCCGCGGGGGCTGAAGGGCACTGAAGCTTTCTTT
TRBV13,TRBD1,once,TRBJ1-2,CASSLAPTGGIDYGYTF,TGTGCCAGCAGCTTAGCACCTACAGGGGGCATCGACTATGGCTACACCTTC
TRBV6-1,.,.,TRBJ1-5,CASSPQGYSNQPQHF,TGTGCCAGCAGTCCACAGGGTTATAGCAATCAGCCCCAGCATTTT
TRBV5-6,.,.,TRBJ2-7,CASSLGGREYEQYF,TGTGCCAGCAGCTTAGGAGGGCGGGAATACGAGCAGTACTTC
TRBV5-6,TRBD1,.,TRBJ1-2,CASSPTGENYGYTF,TGTGCCAGCAGCCCAACAGGGGAGAACTATGGCTACACCTTC
TRBV2,.,.,TRBJ2-7,CASSPGHSYEQYF,TGTGCCAGCAGTCCCGGACACTCCTACGAGCAGTACTTC
TRBV12-5,.,.,TRBJ1-5,CASGRREPHSNQPQHF,TGTGCTAGTGGTCGGCGGGAGCCTCATAGCAATCAGCCCCAGCATTTT
TRBV29-1,TRBD1,.,TRBJ1-2,CSVDREAGYTF,TGCAGCGTAGACAGGGAGGCTGGCTACACCTTC
TRBV4-3,.,.,TRBJ1-2,CASSQTGTPYGYTF,TGCGCCAGCAGCCAGACCGGGACACCTTATGGCTACACCTTC
TRBV13,TRBD2,.,TRBJ2-3,CASSHTTSGGTDTQYF,TGTGCCAGCAGCCACACAACTAGCGGGGGCACAGATACGCAGTATTTT
TRBV13,.,.,TRBJ2-7,CASSFAGEQYF,TGTGCCAGCAGCTTTGCGGGGGAGCAGTACTTC
TRBV4-3,.,.,TRBJ2-7,CASSQDRSQGSYEQYF,TGCGCCAGCAGCCAAGATCGGTCCCAGGGCTCCTACGAGCAGTACTTC
TRBV5-4,.,.,TRBJ2-5,CASSLVPGTVTETQYF,TGTGCCAGCAGCTTGGTTCCAGGGACGGTGACGGAGACCCAGTACTTC
TRBV4-2,TRBD2,.,TRBJ2-2,CASSQDGGVTGELFF,TGTGCCAGCAGCCAAGATGGGGGGGTCACCGGGGAGCTGTTTTTT
TRBV5-1,.,.,TRBJ1-2,CASSFGSLRVPHYGYTF,TGCGCCAGCAGCTTTGGGTCGCTCAGGGTACCTCACTATGGCTACACCTTC
TRBV9,.,.,TRBJ2-1,CASSTSLNSYNEQFF,TGTGCCAGCAGCACCAGTCTGAATTCCTACAATGAGCAGTTCTTC
TRBV4-1,.,.,TRBJ2-7,CASSQGGTPNFYEQYF,TGCGCCAGCAGCCAAGGTGGAACCCCGAACTTCTACGAGCAGTACTTC